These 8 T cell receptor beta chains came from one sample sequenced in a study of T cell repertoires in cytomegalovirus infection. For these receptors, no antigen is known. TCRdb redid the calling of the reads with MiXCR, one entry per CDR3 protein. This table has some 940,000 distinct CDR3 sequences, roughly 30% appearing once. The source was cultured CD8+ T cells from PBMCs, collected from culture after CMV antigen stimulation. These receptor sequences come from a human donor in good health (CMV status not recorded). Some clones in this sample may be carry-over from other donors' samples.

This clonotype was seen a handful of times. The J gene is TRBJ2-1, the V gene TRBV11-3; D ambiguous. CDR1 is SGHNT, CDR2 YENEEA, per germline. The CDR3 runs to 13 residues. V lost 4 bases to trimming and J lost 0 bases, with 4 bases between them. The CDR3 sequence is CASSSFSYNEQFF. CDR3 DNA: TGTGCCAGCAGCTCCTTCTCCTACAATGAGCAGTTCTTC.

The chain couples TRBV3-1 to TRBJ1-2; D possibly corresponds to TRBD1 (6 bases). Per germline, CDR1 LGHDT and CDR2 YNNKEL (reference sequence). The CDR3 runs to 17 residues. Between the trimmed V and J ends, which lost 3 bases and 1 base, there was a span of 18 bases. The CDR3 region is CASSHSPDPDSNYGYTF. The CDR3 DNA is TGTGCCAGCAGCCACTCCCCGGATCCGGACAGTAACTATGGCTACACCTTC.

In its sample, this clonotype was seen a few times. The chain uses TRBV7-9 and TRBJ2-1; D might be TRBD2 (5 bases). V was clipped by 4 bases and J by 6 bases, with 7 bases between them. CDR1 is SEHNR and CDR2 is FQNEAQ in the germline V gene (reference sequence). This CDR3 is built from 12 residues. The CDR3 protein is CASSSTTNEQFF. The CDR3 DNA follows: TGTGCCAGCAGCTCGACTACCAATGAGCAGTTCTTC.

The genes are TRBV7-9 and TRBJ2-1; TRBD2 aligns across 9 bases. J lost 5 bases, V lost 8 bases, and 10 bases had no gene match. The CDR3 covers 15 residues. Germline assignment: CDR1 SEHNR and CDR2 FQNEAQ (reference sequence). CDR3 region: CASFGLAWGHNEQFF. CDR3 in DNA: TGTGCCAGCTTCGGACTAGCGTGGGGACACAATGAGCAGTTCTTC. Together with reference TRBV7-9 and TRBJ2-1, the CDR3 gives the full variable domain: DTGVSQNPRHKITKRGQNVTFRCDPISEHNRLYWYRQTLGQGPEFLTYFQNEAQLEKSRLLSDRFSAERPKGSFSTLEIQRTEQGDSAMYLCASFGLAWGHNEQFFGPGTRLTVL.

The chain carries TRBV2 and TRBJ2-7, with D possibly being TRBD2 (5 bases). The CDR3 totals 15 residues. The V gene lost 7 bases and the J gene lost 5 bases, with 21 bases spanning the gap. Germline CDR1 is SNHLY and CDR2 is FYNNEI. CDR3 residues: CASTPTASFGNEQYF. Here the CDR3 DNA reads TGTGCCAGCACTCCGACGGCGAGCTTCGGGAACGAGCAGTACTTC.

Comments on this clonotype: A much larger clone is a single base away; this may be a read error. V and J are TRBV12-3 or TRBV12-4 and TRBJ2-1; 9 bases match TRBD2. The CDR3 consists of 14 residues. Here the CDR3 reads CANSPGLAGWEQFF. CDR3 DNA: TGTGCCAACAGTCCCGGGCTAGCGGGGTGGGAGCAGTTCTTC.

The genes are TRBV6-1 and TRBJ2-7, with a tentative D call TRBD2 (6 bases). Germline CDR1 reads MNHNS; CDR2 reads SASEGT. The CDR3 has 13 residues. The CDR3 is CALPGDGPYEQYF. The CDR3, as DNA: TGTGCTCTCCCGGGGGACGGTCCCTACGAGCAGTACTTC.

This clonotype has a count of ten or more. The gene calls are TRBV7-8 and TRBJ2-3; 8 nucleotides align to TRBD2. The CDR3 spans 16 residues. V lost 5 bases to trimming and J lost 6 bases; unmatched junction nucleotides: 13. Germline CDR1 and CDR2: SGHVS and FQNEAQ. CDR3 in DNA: TGTGCCAGCAGCCCGGGAGGGACCCGCGCCCACGATACGCAGTATTTT. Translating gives CASSPGGTRAHDTQYF.